The source of this T cell receptor beta chain is a study of ipilimumab plus nivolumab after autologous stem cell transplantation. Study information: A median of about 8 nivolumab and 5 or 6 ipilimumab doses were given.

Germline values: CDR1 MNHNS, CDR2 SASEGT. Trimming took off 6 bases at V and 1 base at J, with 9 bases between the two ends. This CDR3 spans 13 amino acids. Profiled with immunoSEQ multiplex PCR; TCRdb holds only in-frame clones, not every one. The sample lists approximately 80,000 clones; approximately 86% were seen once. The TCR comes from a male donor with diffuse large B-cell lymphoma. The rearrangement joins TRBV6-1 to TRBJ1-1, with D possibly TRBD1 on 6 matching bases. This specimen was PBMCs, taken in a trial of ipilimumab plus nivolumab as post-transplant consolidation. DNA for the CDR3: TGTGCCAGCAGGAACAGGGAGAACACTGAAGCTTTCTTT. Protein sequence: CASRNRENTEAFF.